The rows below give T cell receptor beta chains drawn from one sample of a study of beta chain features in type 1 diabetes. The protocol was immunoSEQ multiplex PCR, while the TCRdb copy is restricted to in-frame clones and leaves out a portion. The data show roughly 330,000 clones, 11% seen once. Source material: naive CD4+ T cells from blood. The receptor source for this set is a woman aged 25-40 years in good health. Each CDR3 is given with its conserved first and last residue. Each record gives: D gene, clone size, J gene, V gene, CDR3 length, CDR3 DNA, CDR3 protein. A D gene is named only where the DNA matches it firmly. A clone size is listed for some rows: how often the clone was seen (once, few, many), or a class if it is expanded.

NA NA TRBJ1-1 TRBV5-1 14 TGCGCCAGCAGCTTGGCCTCTCGGGATACTGAAGCTTTCTTT CASSLASRDTEAFF
TRBD2 NA TRBJ2-1 TRBV28 15 TGTGCCAGCAGTTTAGCGGGAGTTAGGGGCAATGAGCAGTTCTTC CASSLAGVRGNEQFF
TRBD1 NA TRBJ1-1 TRBV29-1 14 TGCAGCGTTGAAGAGGGGACAGGGGGCTCTGAAGCTTTCTTT CSVEEGTGGSEAFF
NA few TRBJ2-7 TRBV5-1 14 TGCGCCAGCAGCTTGGACAGGAATACCTACGAGCAGTACTTC CASSLDRNTYEQYF
NA NA TRBJ2-5 TRBV9 15 TGTGCCAGCAGCTTTTTGGGACATCACCAAGAGACCCAGTACTTC CASSFLGHHQETQYF
NA few TRBJ2-1 TRBV19 15 TGTGCCAGTAGTACGTCCGGGAACCTATACAATGAGCAGTTCTTC CASSTSGNLYNEQFF
NA few TRBJ1-3 TRBV25-1 15 TGTGCCAGCAGTGAATATTGGGGGACAGGAAACACCATATATTTT CASSEYWGTGNTIYF
NA few TRBJ1-1 TRBV18 15 TGTGCCAGCTCACCCTTAGATGGAGGCAACACTGAAGCTTTCTTT CASSPLDGGNTEAFF
NA NA TRBJ2-1 TRBV5-1 14 TGCGCCAGCAGCTTGTCTACTGGCTACAATGAGCAGTTCTTC CASSLSTGYNEQFF
TRBD1 NA TRBJ2-1 TRBV5-4 15 TGTGCCAGCAGCCCAGGACAGGATAGATACAATGAGCAGTTCTTC CASSPGQDRYNEQFF
NA NA TRBJ1-5 TRBV2 14 TGTGCCAGCAGTGACGGGGATAGCAATCAGCCCCAGCATTTT CASSDGDSNQPQHF
TRBD2 NA TRBJ2-5 TRBV6-5 15 TGTGCCAGCAGTACCGGACTAGGTGTGGGTGAGACCCAGTACTTC CASSTGLGVGETQYF
TRBD1 few TRBJ1-1 TRBV30 16 TGTGCCTGGGGAACAGGGGATGGTTGGCGGGGTACTGAAGCTTTCTTT CAWGTGDGWRGTEAFF
TRBD1 NA TRBJ1-1 TRBV4-3 15 TGCGCCAGCAGCCAAGTCGGGACAGGGTCCGCTGAAGCTTTCTTT CASSQVGTGSAEAFF
NA few TRBJ1-1 TRBV6-1 13 TGTGCCAGCAGGCGCGAGGGCGGTACTGAAGCTTTCTTT CASRREGGTEAFF
TRBD1 few TRBJ2-5 TRBV14 15 TGTGCCAGCAGCCCGACAGGGTACCCCCAAGAGACCCAGTACTTC CASSPTGYPQETQYF
NA few TRBJ2-7 TRBV30 12 TGTGCCTGGAGGCCTAACTCCTACGAGCAGTACTTC CAWRPNSYEQYF
TRBD1 once TRBJ2-7 TRBV9 15 TGTGCCAGCAGCCCACAAGGGGGACAGAATTACGAGCAGTACTTC CASSPQGGQNYEQYF
TRBD2 few TRBJ2-4 TRBV7-3 10 TGTGCCAGCAGCTTAGGGGGGGAGTACTTC CASSLGGEYF
NA NA TRBJ1-1 TRBV18 14 TGTGCCAGCTCACCACCGGAGGGTGGGGCTGAAGCTTTCTTT CASSPPEGGAEAFF
NA NA TRBJ2-5 TRBV29-1 13 TGCAGCGTTGAAACTAACAGGGTCAAGGAGCAGTACTTC CSVETNRVKEQYF
NA few TRBJ2-4 TRBV23-1 13 TGCGCCAGCGGTTCTATAGCCAAAAACATTCAGTACTTC CASGSIAKNIQYF
NA NA TRBJ2-7 TRBV4-3 16 TGCGCCAGCAGCCAAGGACTAGAGGAAATCTCCTACGAGCAGTACTTC CASSQGLEEISYEQYF
TRBD1 few TRBJ2-7 TRBV4-2 18 TGTGCCAGCAGCCAGGACCGTGGGGGGACAGGGCTCTTCTACGAGCAGTACTTC CASSQDRGGTGLFYEQYF
TRBD2 NA TRBJ2-1 TRBV7-9 15 TGTGCCAGCAGCAGACTAGCGGGAGCTCACAATGAGCAGTTCTTC CASSRLAGAHNEQFF
TRBD2 few TRBJ2-3 TRBV18 17 TGTGCCAGCTCACGATATGGAGCGGGAGAGAACACAGATACGCAGTATTTT CASSRYGAGENTDTQYF
TRBD1 few TRBJ1-1 TRBV29-1 12 TGCAGCTTTGACAGGGGGAACACTGAAGCTTTCTTT CSFDRGNTEAFF
NA few TRBJ1-2 TRBV5-6 18 TGTGCCAGCAGCTTTTTCCTACAGCCCCCCCCTAAGGACTATGGCTACACCTTC CASSFFLQPPPKDYGYTF
TRBD1 NA TRBJ2-5 TRBV6-5 14 TGTGCCAGCAGGACTGACAGGGGGCAAGGGACCCAGTACTTC CASRTDRGQGTQYF
NA NA TRBJ2-3 TRBV7-3 16 TGTGCCAGCAGCTTAACTCCTAGCGAGAACACAGATACGCAGTATTTT CASSLTPSENTDTQYF
TRBD2 few TRBJ2-3 TRBV5-1 16 TGCGCCAGCAGCTTAGGACTAGCGGGAGGCACAGATACGCAGTATTTT CASSLGLAGGTDTQYF
TRBD1 NA TRBJ1-2 TRBV15 15 TGTGCCACCAGCAATATGACAGGGGTTAACTATGGCTACACCTTC CATSNMTGVNYGYTF